These 27 T cell receptor beta chains share one sample of origin, sequenced in a study of blood T cell repertoires in COVID-19. Some clones are missing from TCRdb's copy, which holds only in-frame ones; the method was immunoSEQ multiplex PCR. This sample has tens of thousands of clones, with 75% to 90% found just once. The specimen was peripheral blood. The source of these receptors is an older man with acute or convalescent COVID-19.

This rearrangement joins TRBV25-1 to TRBJ2-7; D gene unclear. The V end lost 5 bases, the J end lost 4 bases, and 15 bases lay between the germline ends. The CDR3 is 14 amino acids. Per the germline V gene, CDR1 is MGHDK and CDR2 is SYGVNS. The CDR3 sequence is CASSKIDGVYEQYF. The CDR3 DNA is TGTGCCAGCAGTAAGATAGACGGAGTTTACGAGCAGTACTTC.

This chain joins TRBV7-2 and TRBJ2-3; D is undetermined. Germline assignment: CDR1 SGHTA and CDR2 FQGNSA. The CDR3 has 11 amino acids. V shed 2 bases and J shed 7 bases, with 4 bases lying between them. CDR3 sequence: CASSLINTQYF. The CDR3 DNA is TGTGCCAGCAGCTTAATCAATACGCAGTATTTT.

This clone ranks as medium-sized. This rearrangement joins TRBV6-2 or TRBV6-3 to TRBJ2-5, with 8 bases aligning to TRBD2. The V gene's germline CDR1 is MNHEY and CDR2 SVGEGT. Trimming removed 1 base from V and 4 bases from J; junction bases left unmatched: 5. The CDR3 has 15 amino acids. The CDR3 sequence: CASSYYYSGRETQYF. As DNA, the CDR3 is TGTGCCAGCAGTTACTACTACAGCGGGAGAGAGACCCAGTACTTC.

The V call is TRBV6-6, the J call TRBJ1-2; TRBD1 might be the D (5 bases). The CDR3 length is 13 residues. Germline values: CDR1 MNHNY, CDR2 SVGAGI (reference sequence). The V and J ends lost 0 bases and 6 bases respectively, with 8 bases between them. CDR3 sequence (DNA): TGTGCCAGCAGTTACTCGGGGGGGGATGGCTACACCTTC. This sequence encodes CASSYSGGDGYTF.

V gene TRBV19 combines with J gene TRBJ1-4; 9 bases map to TRBD1. J lost 5 bases, V lost 6 bases, and 4 bases had no gene match. Germline V lookup: CDR1 LNHDA, CDR2 SQIVND (reference sequence). This CDR3 is built from 14 residues. The CDR3: CASSPGQGNEKLFF. The CDR3 nucleotides read TGTGCCAGTAGCCCGGGACAGGGAAATGAAAAACTGTTTTTT.

The CDR3 DNA follows: TGTGCCAGCAGCTTAGAAGGGCAGGGTATCACCTACGAGCAGTACTTC. This codes for CASSLEGQGITYEQYF. V gene TRBV7-2 combines with J gene TRBJ2-7; D might be TRBD1 (5 bases). The CDR3 length is 16 residues. The ends were cut back, 1 base at V and 2 bases at J, with 15 bases in the middle. Per germline, CDR1 SGHTA and CDR2 FQGNSA.

CDR3 sequence reads: CATSRDQVQGFNEKLFF. CDR3 nucleotide sequence: TGTGCCACCAGCAGAGATCAGGTGCAGGGTTTTAATGAAAAACTGTTTTTT. This chain links TRBV15 with TRBJ1-4, with D possibly being TRBD1 (5 bases). Germline V gives CDR1 LNHNV, CDR2 YYDKDF (reference sequence). This CDR3 has 17 amino acids. V gave up 0 bases and J gave up 4 bases, with 15 bases separating them.

The chain recombines TRBV5-4 with TRBJ1-5, with D possibly being TRBD1 (5 bases). The CDR3 is 14 amino acids. The germline gives CDR1 SGHNT, CDR2 YYREEE (reference sequence). Trimming pared 3 bases from V and 7 bases from J, leaving 14 bases between. DNA of the CDR3: TGTGCCAGCAGCTACGGAGGGGTAGGGCAGCCCCAGCATTTT. It is translated as CASSYGGVGQPQHF.

This clone was observed a few times. The chain carries TRBV7-3 and TRBJ2-1; D call uncertain. V lost 5 bases and J 0 bases, leaving 8 bases between the germline ends. CDR1 and CDR2 from the germline V gene are SGHTA and FQGTGA. The CDR3 runs to 14 residues. The CDR3 here is CASSPMNSYNEQFF. CDR3 DNA: TGTGCCAGCAGCCCTATGAACTCCTACAATGAGCAGTTCTTC.

Only one count was recorded for this clone. The gene calls are TRBV6-2 or TRBV6-3 and TRBJ2-7, with a possible D match to TRBD1 (5 bases). Per the germline V gene, CDR1 is MNHEY and CDR2 is SVGEGT. This CDR3 comprises 15 residues. Trimming took 5 bases from V and 6 from J, leaving 20 bases between them. CDR3 residues: CASSDGEGVPSEQYF. For the CDR3, the DNA is TGTGCCAGCAGTGACGGAGAAGGGGTCCCCTCCGAGCAGTACTTC.

The gene calls are TRBV6-1 and TRBJ2-3; 8 nucleotides match TRBD2. Germline CDR1 reads MNHNS; CDR2 reads SASEGT. This CDR3 is built from 15 residues. Trimming removed 2 bases from V and 1 base from J; junction bases left unmatched: 2. The CDR3 sequence is CASSESGSGTDTQYF. CDR3 nucleotides: TGTGCCAGCAGTGAAAGCGGGAGTGGCACAGATACGCAGTATTTT.

J is TRBJ2-7 and V is TRBV15; unclear D gene. Germline CDR1 reads LNHNV; CDR2 reads YYDKDF (reference sequence). The CDR3 has 15 residues. V was trimmed by 0 bases and J by 3 bases, leaving 12 bases between them. The CDR3: CATSREPPRIYEQYF. The CDR3 bases are TGTGCCACCAGCAGAGAACCGCCGAGGATCTACGAGCAGTACTTC.

This clone occurred once. This chain connects TRBV4-3 to TRBJ1-2; a weak D match, TRBD1 (5 bases). V dropped 5 bases and J dropped 5 bases, with 18 bases sitting between them. Per the germline V gene, CDR1 is LGHNA and CDR2 is YSLEER. The CDR3 sequence is 15 residues long. CDR3 protein: CASSAQGANLYGYTF. CDR3 nucleotides: TGCGCCAGCAGCGCCCAAGGGGCGAATTTGTATGGCTACACCTTC.

The V and J genes are TRBV9 and TRBJ2-1, with 9 bases fitting TRBD2. The CDR3 is 19 amino acids. In germline, CDR1 is SGDLS, CDR2 YYNGEE. With 3 bases clipped from V and 2 bases from J, the junction kept 15 bases outside the gene matches. The CDR3 here is CASSAPRAGGSRAYNEQFF. For the CDR3, the DNA is TGTGCCAGCAGCGCCCCGAGAGCGGGAGGTTCGCGAGCCTACAATGAGCAGTTCTTC.

V usage is TRBV6-1 and J usage is TRBJ1-1; tentative D call: TRBD1 (6 bases). CDR3 length: 13 amino acids. Trimming removed 0 bases at V and 10 bases at J, with 12 bases between. From germline, CDR1 is MNHNS and CDR2 SASEGT. The CDR3 DNA reads TGTGCCAGCAGTGAAGCGAGGGGGACACGAGCTTTCTTT. It encodes CASSEARGTRAFF.

V is TRBV4-3 and J is TRBJ2-6; D may be TRBD2 (6 bases). Per germline, CDR1 LGHNA and CDR2 YSLEER. The CDR3 sequence is 16 residues long. Deletions cut 4 bases from V and 0 bases from J, with 10 bases between. CDR3 DNA sequence: TGCGCCAGCAGCCCTCAGGAGGGCTCTGGGGCCAACGTCCTGACTTTC. It codes for CASSPQEGSGANVLTF.

V usage is TRBV6-5 and J usage is TRBJ2-3; no reliable D call. Germline CDR1 and CDR2: MNHEY and SVGAGI. CDR3 length: 16 residues. The V gene lost 0 bases and the J gene lost 0 bases, with 10 bases spanning the gap. The CDR3 sequence: CASSYSRARSTDTQYF. CDR3 bases: TGTGCCAGCAGTTACTCACGCGCCAGGAGCACAGATACGCAGTATTTT.

This sequence joins TRBV7-3 and TRBJ1-2; TRBD1 is a possible D gene (5 bases). Germline-derived CDR1 and CDR2 are SGHTA and FQGTGA. The V end lost 5 bases, the J end lost 3 bases, and 13 bases lay between the germline ends. The CDR3 spans 14 residues. The chain's CDR3 is CASSPLGDYYGYTF. In DNA form, the CDR3 reads TGTGCCAGCAGCCCGCTTGGGGACTACTATGGCTACACCTTC. The full variable domain, completed using reference TRBV7-3 and TRBJ1-2, is GAGVSQTPSNKVTEKGKYVELRCDPISGHTALYWYRQSLGQGPEFLIYFQGTGAADDSGLPNDRFFAVRPEGSVSTLKIQRTERGDSAVYLCASSPLGDYYGYTFGSGTRLTVV.

The chain joins TRBV9 to TRBJ2-3, with D hard to call. V dropped 2 bases and J dropped 0 bases, with 10 bases sitting between them. CDR1 is SGDLS, CDR2 YYNGEE, per germline. This CDR3 comprises 15 residues. The CDR3 region is CASSVNPVSTDTQYF. The CDR3 DNA reads as TGTGCCAGCAGCGTTAATCCGGTGAGCACAGATACGCAGTATTTT.

V usage is TRBV7-2 and J usage is TRBJ1-1; 7 positions match TRBD1. This CDR3 region has 15 residues. J gave up 5 bases and V 5 bases, and 11 bases lay outside the gene matches. Germline V CDR1 and CDR2: SGHTA, FQGNSA. CDR3 in DNA: TGTGCCAGCAGCCCACAGGGGACACTGCGGACTGAAGCTTTCTTT. Residues: CASSPQGTLRTEAFF. Looking up the rest from reference TRBV7-2 and TRBJ1-1 gives the full variable domain: GAGVSQSPSNKVTEKGKDVELRCDPISGHTALYWYRQSLGQGLEFLIYFQGNSAPDKSGLPSDRFSAERTGGSVSTLTIQRTQQEDSAVYLCASSPQGTLRTEAFFGQGTRLTVV.

This chain links TRBV18 with TRBJ2-7; D is undetermined. This CDR3 is 11 amino acids long. Germline CDR1 reads KGHSH; CDR2 reads LQKENI. Deletions cut 1 base from V and 6 bases from J, with 4 bases between. The chain's CDR3 is CASSPLSEQYF. Here the CDR3 DNA reads TGTGCCAGCTCACCACTCAGCGAGCAGTACTTC.

J is TRBJ2-1 and V is TRBV7-8, with 7 bases that match TRBD2. The CDR3 has 15 residues. CDR1 and CDR2 from the germline V gene are SGHVS and FQNEAQ. Trimming cost V 4 bases and J 7 bases; bases outside gene matches: 10. The CDR3 DNA sequence: TGTGCCAGCAGCTCCCACCAACTAGCGATAAATGAGCAGTTCTTC. Protein sequence: CASSSHQLAINEQFF.

This chain uses TRBV7-9 with TRBJ1-2; 8 bases are shared with TRBD1. The CDR3 totals 14 residues. Germline trimming cut 3 bases from V and 4 bases from J; bases unmatched to any gene: 4. Per germline, CDR1 SEHNR and CDR2 FQNEAQ (reference sequence). In DNA form, the CDR3 reads TGTGCCAGCAGCTTTTTGACAGGGGTCTATGGCTACACCTTC. Translation: CASSFLTGVYGYTF.

This clone appeared a single time. The chain couples TRBV5-6 to TRBJ2-7; possibly TRBD1 for D (5 bases). The CDR3 totals 16 residues. The V gene's germline CDR1 is SGHDT and CDR2 YYEEEE. Trimming took 1 base from V and 0 from J, leaving 14 bases between them. CDR3 nucleotides: TGTGCCAGCAGCTTGAGCCCAGACAGCCTCTCCTACGAGCAGTACTTC. Amino acids: CASSLSPDSLSYEQYF.

The chain links TRBV7-9 to TRBJ1-1; D may be TRBD1 (6 bases). The CDR3 loop spans 13 amino acids. Germline loops: CDR1 SEHNR, CDR2 FQNEAQ (reference sequence). The ends were cut back, 1 base at V and 7 bases at J, with 10 bases in the middle. CDR3 in amino acids: CASSLGGLSEAFF. As DNA, the CDR3 is TGTGCCAGCAGCTTAGGGGGGCTTAGTGAAGCTTTCTTT.

The CDR3 is CASSPLIPGGRNTIYF. CDR3 nucleotides: TGTGCCAGCTCACCCCTCATACCAGGGGGCCGAAACACCATATATTTT. The V gene is TRBV18, the J gene TRBJ1-3, with TRBD1 identical over 8 bases. Germline CDR1 reads KGHSH; CDR2 reads LQKENI. This CDR3 region has 16 residues. V lost 3 bases and J lost 5; bases outside the gene matches: 9.

The rearrangement links TRBV5-1 to TRBJ2-1, with D possibly being TRBD2 (5 bases). In germline, CDR1 is SGHRS, CDR2 YFSETQ. With 0 bases removed from V and 7 bases from J, the gap between germline ends came to 14 bases. This CDR3 contains 15 residues. This CDR3 reads CASSLEGDGLNEQFF. CDR3 DNA: TGCGCCAGCAGCTTGGAGGGAGACGGGTTAAATGAGCAGTTCTTC.